These 2 T cell receptor beta chains share one sample of origin, sequenced in a study of blood T cell repertoires in COVID-19. Here immunoSEQ multiplex PCR was the method, and the copy in TCRdb shows in-frame clones only, minus some. The data contain fewer than 15,000 clones, approximately 91% of them singletons. The specimen was peripheral blood. The origin of the receptors is a human donor in a cohort sampled during active COVID-19.

The chain couples TRBV18 to TRBJ2-1; the match to TRBD2 covers 14 bases. The trim removed 2 bases at V and 0 bases at J, leaving 3 bases unmatched. Germline V gene data show CDR1 as KGHSH and CDR2 as LQKENI. This CDR3 region has 18 residues. The CDR3, as DNA: TGTGCCAGCTCACCAGGGACTAGCGGGGGCAGCTCCTACAATGAGCAGTTCTTC. Encoded protein: CASSPGTSGGSSYNEQFF. Filled out from reference TRBV18 and TRBJ2-1, the complete variable domain reads NAGVMQNPRHLVRRRGQEARLRCSPMKGHSHVYWYRQLPEEGLKFMVYLQKENIIDESGMPKERFSAEFPKEGPSILRIQQVVRGDSAAYFCASSPGTSGGSSYNEQFFGPGTRLTVL.

This chain joins TRBV19 and TRBJ1-4; 8 bases are shared with TRBD1. This CDR3 is 13 amino acids long. V was clipped by 6 bases and J by 7 bases; unmatched bases: 4. Germline CDR1 is LNHDA and CDR2 is SQIVND (reference sequence). The CDR3 protein is CASSGTGGEKLFF. The CDR3 region has the DNA TGTGCCAGTAGCGGGACAGGCGGTGAAAAACTGTTTTTT.